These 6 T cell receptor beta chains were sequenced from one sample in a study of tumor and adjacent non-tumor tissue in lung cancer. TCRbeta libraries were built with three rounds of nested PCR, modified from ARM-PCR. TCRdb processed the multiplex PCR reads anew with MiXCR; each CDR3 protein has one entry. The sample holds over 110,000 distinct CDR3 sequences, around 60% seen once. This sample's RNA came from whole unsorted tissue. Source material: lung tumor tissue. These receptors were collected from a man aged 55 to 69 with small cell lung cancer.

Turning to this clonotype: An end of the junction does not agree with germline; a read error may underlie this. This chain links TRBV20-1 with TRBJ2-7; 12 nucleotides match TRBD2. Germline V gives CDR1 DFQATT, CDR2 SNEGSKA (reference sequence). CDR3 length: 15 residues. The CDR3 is CSAVPGTSGPYEQYF. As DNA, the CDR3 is TGTAGTGCTGTACCCGGGACTAGCGGGCCCTACGAGCAGTACTTC.

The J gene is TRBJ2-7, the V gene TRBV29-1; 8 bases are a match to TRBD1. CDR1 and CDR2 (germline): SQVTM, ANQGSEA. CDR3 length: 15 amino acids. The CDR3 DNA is TGCAGCGTTGAATGTGCGGACAGGGTAGCCTACGAGCAGTATGTC. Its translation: CSVECADRVAYEQYV.

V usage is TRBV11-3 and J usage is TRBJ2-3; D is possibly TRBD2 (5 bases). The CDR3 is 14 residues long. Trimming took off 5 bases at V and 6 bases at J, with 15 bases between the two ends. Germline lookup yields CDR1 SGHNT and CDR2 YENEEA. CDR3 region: CASSRASWSDTQYF. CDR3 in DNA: TGTGCCAGCAGCCGGGCTAGCTGGAGCGATACGCAGTATTTT.

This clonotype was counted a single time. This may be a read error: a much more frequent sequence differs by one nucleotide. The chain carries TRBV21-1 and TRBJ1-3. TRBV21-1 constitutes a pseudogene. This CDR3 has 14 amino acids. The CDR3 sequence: CASSKRETYYTIYF. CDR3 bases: TGTGCCAGCAGCAAAAGGGAGACATACTACACCATATATTTT.

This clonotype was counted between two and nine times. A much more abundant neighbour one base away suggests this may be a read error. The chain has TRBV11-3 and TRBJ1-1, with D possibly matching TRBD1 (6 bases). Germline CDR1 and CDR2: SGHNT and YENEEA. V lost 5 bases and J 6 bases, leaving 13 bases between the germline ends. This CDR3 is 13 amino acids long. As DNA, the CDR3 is TGTGCCAGCAGCACTGAAGGGGGGGCTGAAGCTTTCTTT. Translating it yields CASSTEGGAEAFF.

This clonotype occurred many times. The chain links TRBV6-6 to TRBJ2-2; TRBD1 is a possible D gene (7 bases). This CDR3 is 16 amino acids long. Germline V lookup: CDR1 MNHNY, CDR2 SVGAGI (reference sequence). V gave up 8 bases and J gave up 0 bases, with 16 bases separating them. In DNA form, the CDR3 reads TGTGCCAGCTCACAGGGGCGGGACCCGAACACCGGGGAGCTGTTTTTT. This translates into CASSQGRDPNTGELFF.